Presented here are 6 T cell receptor beta chains from one specimen sequenced in a study of OX40 agonist ivuxolimab in advanced cancers. TCRdb's table, derived via immunoSEQ multiplex PCR, lists solely in-frame clones and lacks some. The sample lists under 20,000 clones; 86% were seen once. The specimen comprised CD4+ or CD8+ T cells sorted from blood, sampled in a trial of the OX40 agonist ivuxolimab. Every receptor here comes from an adult with an advanced solid tumor such as melanoma, head and neck, liver or kidney cancer.

The V call is TRBV4-3, the J call TRBJ2-7, with D perhaps matching TRBD1 (7 bases). Germline CDR1 is LGHNA and CDR2 is YSLEER. Trimming removed 4 bases from V and 2 bases from J, with 12 bases in between. CDR3 length: 14 residues. The DNA of the CDR3 is TGCGCCAGCAGCCGGCGGGACAGAACCTACGAGCAGTACTTC. Protein product: CASSRRDRTYEQYF.

The V gene is TRBV19, the J gene TRBJ2-1; tentative D call: TRBD1 (6 bases). Looked up from germline, CDR1 is LNHDA and CDR2 is SQIVND (reference sequence). V was pared by 5 bases and J by 0 bases, with 11 bases between. The CDR3 spans 15 residues. CDR3 in amino acids: CASSVGQNSYNEQFF. The CDR3 coding sequence is TGTGCCAGTAGTGTTGGACAGAACTCCTACAATGAGCAGTTCTTC.

The V and J genes are TRBV18 and TRBJ1-6; possibly TRBD1 for D (6 bases). V lost 4 bases and J 7 bases, leaving 17 bases between the germline ends. Germline lookup yields CDR1 KGHSH and CDR2 LQKENI. The CDR3 contains 16 residues. Written as DNA, the CDR3 is TGTGCCAGCTCACAAGACAGGCTAGGGGTGAATTCACCCCTCCACTTT. Its translation: CASSQDRLGVNSPLHF.

The rearrangement links TRBV5-5 to TRBJ1-4; tentatively, D is TRBD1 (6 bases). Germline values: CDR1 SGHKS, CDR2 YYEKEE (reference sequence). Trimming shortened V by 1 base and J by 7 bases, and 20 bases separated the two germline ends. This CDR3 is 17 amino acids long. This CDR3 reads CASSLIPVVRGSEKLFF. CDR3 DNA: TGTGCCAGCAGCTTGATTCCAGTGGTCAGGGGATCTGAAAAACTGTTTTTT.

This chain connects TRBV5-1 to TRBJ2-7, with D unclear. The CDR3 spans 15 residues. Trimming pared 1 base from V and 3 bases from J, leaving 14 bases between. Per the germline V gene, CDR1 is SGHRS and CDR2 is YFSETQ. The CDR3 protein is CASSLSTPPNYEQYF. CDR3 coding DNA: TGCGCCAGCAGCTTGTCTACGCCGCCGAACTACGAGCAGTACTTC.

This chain connects TRBV21-1 to TRBJ1-5. TRBV21-1 counts as a pseudogene. This CDR3 region has 16 residues. CDR3 nucleotide sequence: TGTGCCAGCAGCAAAGTGGTGGGGGGCCCCAATCAGCCCCAGCATTTT. Translation: CASSKVVGGPNQPQHF.